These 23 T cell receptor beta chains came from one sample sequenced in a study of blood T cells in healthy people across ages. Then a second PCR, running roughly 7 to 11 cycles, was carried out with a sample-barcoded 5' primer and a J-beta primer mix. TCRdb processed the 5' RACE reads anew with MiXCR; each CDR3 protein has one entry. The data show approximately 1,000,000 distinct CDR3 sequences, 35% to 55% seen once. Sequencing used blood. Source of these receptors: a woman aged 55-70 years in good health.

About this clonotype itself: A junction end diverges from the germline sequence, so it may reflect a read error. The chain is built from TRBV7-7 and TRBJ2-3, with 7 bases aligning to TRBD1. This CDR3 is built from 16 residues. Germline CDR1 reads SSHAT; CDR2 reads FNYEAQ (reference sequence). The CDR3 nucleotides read TGTGCTAGCAGCTTAGGAAGGGGGCGACGCACAGATACGCAGTATTTT. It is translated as CASSLGRGRRTDTQYF.

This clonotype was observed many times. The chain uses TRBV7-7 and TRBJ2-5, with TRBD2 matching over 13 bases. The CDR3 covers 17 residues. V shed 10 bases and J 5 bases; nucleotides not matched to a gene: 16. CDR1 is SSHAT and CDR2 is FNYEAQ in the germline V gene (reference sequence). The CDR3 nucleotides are TGTGCCATTGGACAGAGGACTAGCGGGAGTTTTTGGGAGACCCAGTACTTC. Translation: CAIGQRTSGSFWETQYF.

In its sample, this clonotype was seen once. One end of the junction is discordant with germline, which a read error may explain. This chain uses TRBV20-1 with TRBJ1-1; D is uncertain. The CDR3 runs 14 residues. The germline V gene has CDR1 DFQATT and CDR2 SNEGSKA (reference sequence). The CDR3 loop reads CSAREMAGSTEAFF. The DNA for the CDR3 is TGTAGTGCTAGAGAAATGGCGGGGTCTACTGAAGCTTTCTTT.

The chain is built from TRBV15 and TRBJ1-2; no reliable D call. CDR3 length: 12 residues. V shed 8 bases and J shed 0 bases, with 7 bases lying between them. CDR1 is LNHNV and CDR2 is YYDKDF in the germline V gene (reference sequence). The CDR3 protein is CATGQANYGYTF. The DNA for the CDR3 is TGTGCCACCGGTCAGGCTAACTATGGCTACACCTTC.

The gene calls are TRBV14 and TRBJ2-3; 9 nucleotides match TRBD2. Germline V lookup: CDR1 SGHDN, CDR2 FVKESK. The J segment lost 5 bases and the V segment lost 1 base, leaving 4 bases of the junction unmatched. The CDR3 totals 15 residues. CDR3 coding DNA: TGTGCCAGCAGCCAAGGGTTAGCGGGAGTAGATACGCAGTATTTT. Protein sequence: CASSQGLAGVDTQYF.

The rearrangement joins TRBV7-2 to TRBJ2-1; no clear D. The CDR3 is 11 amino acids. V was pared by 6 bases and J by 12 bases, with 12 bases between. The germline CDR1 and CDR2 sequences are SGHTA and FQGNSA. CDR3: CASSPTMRQFF. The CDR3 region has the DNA TGTGCCAGCAGTCCTACAATGAGGCAGTTCTTC.

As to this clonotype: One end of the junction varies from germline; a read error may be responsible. The CDR3 coding sequence is TGTGTCAGCAGCTTAGCTTCATCGGGGGCGGGGGGCCACACCTTC. It yields the protein CVSSLASSGAGGHTF. The chain carries TRBV7-8 and TRBJ1-2; D is perhaps TRBD1 (6 bases). The germline V gene has CDR1 SGHVS and CDR2 FQNEAQ. The CDR3 is made up of 15 amino acids.

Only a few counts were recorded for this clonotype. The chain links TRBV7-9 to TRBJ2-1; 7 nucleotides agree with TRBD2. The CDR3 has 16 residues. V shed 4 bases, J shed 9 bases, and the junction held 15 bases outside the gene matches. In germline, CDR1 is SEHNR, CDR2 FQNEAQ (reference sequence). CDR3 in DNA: TGTGCCAGCAGCTCCGGCGGGGGACTGGATCCGCTTGAGCAGTTCTTC. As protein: CASSSGGGLDPLEQFF.

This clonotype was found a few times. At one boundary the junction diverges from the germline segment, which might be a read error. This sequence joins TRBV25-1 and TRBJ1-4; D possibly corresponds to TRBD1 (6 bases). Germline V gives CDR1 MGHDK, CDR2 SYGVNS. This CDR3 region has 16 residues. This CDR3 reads CASSDPSRGAAERLFF. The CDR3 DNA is TGTGCCAGCAGTGACCCCTCCCGGGGGGCGGCTGAAAGACTGTTTTTT.

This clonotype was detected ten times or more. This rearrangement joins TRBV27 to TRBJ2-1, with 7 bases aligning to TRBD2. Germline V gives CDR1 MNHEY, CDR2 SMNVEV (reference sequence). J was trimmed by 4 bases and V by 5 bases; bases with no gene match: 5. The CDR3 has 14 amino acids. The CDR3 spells CASSDAGDYNEQFF. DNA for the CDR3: TGTGCCAGCAGTGACGCGGGGGATTACAATGAGCAGTTCTTC.

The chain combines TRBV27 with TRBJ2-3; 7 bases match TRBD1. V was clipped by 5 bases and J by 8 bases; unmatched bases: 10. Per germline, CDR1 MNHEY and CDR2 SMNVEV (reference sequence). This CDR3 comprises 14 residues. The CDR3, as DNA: TGTGCCAGCAGTGGCCTAACAGGGGTTGGTACGCAGTATTTT. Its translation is CASSGLTGVGTQYF.

In nucleotides, the CDR3 is TGTGCCAGCAGTCGGGACCTAGAACCGAACACTGAAGCTTTCTTT. As protein: CASSRDLEPNTEAFF. The chain employs TRBV6-5 and TRBJ1-1; perhaps TRBD1 as D (5 bases). The germline gives CDR1 MNHEY, CDR2 SVGAGI. V dropped 5 bases and J dropped 1 base, with 14 bases sitting between them. This CDR3 has 15 amino acids.

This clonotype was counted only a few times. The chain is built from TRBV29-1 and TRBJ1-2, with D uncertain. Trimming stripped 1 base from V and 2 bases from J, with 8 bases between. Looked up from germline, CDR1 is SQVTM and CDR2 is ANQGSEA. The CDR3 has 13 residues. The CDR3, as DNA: TGCAGCGTTGAAGGGGTGACGAACTATGGCTACACCTTC. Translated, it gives CSVEGVTNYGYTF.

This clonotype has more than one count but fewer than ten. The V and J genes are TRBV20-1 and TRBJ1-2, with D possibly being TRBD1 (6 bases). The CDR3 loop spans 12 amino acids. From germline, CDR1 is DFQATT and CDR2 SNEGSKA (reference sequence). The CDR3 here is CSAVGASYGYTF. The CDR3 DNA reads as TGCAGCGCAGTGGGGGCTTCCTATGGCTACACCTTC.

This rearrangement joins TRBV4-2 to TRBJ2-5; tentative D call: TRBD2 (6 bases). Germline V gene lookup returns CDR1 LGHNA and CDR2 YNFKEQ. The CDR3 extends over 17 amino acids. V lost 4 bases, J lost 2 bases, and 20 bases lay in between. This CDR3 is CASSPLNGAGIQETQYF. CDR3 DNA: TGTGCCAGCAGCCCCTTGAATGGGGCGGGAATTCAAGAGACCCAGTACTTC.

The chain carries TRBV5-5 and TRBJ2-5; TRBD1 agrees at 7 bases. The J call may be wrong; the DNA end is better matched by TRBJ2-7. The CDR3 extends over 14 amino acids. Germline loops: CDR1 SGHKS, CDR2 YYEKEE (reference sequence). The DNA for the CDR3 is TGTGCCAGCAGCTTGGCGACAGGGTACCCCGAGCAGTACTTC. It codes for CASSLATGYPEQYF.

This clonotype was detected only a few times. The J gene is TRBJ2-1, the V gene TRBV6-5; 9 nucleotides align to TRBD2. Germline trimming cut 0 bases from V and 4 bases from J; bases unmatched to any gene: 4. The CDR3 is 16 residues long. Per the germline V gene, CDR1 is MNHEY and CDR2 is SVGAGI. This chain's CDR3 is CASSYSPSGTYNEQFF. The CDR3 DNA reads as TGTGCCAGCAGTTACTCCCCTAGCGGGACATACAATGAGCAGTTCTTC.

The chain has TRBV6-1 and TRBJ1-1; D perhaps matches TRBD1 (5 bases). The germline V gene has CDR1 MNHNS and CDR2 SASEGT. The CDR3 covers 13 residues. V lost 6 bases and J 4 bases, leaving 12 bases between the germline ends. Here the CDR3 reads CASRNLGGTEAFF. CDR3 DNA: TGTGCCAGCAGGAACCTGGGGGGCACTGAAGCTTTCTTT.

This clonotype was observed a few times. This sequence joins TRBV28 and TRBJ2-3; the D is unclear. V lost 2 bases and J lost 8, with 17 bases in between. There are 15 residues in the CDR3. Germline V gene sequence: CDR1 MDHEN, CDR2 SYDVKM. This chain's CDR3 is CASSLPHGSLGTQYF. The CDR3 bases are TGTGCCAGCAGTTTACCCCACGGGTCCCTCGGTACGCAGTATTTT.

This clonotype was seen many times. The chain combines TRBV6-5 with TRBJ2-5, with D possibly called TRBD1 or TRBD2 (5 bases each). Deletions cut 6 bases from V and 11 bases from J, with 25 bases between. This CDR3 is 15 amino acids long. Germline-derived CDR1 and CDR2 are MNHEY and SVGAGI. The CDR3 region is CASRRWATGIQEQYF. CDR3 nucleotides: TGTGCCAGCAGACGCTGGGCGACGGGGATACAGGAGCAGTACTTC.

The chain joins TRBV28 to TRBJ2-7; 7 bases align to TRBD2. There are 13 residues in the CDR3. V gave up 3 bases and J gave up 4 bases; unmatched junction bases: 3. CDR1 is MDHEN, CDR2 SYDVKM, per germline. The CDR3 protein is CASSFPSGYEQYF. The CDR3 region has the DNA TGTGCCAGCAGTTTCCCTAGCGGTTACGAGCAGTACTTC.

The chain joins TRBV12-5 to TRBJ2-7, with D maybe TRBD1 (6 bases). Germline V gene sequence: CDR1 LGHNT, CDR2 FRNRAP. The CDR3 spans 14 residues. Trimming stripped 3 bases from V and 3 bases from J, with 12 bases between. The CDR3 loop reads CASGFTTQGYEQYF. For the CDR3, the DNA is TGTGCTAGTGGTTTTACGACACAGGGCTACGAGCAGTACTTC.

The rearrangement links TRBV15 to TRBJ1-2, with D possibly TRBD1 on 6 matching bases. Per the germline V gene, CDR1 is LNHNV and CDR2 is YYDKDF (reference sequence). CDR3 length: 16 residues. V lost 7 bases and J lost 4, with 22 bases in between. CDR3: CATTPRGGRGFYGYTF. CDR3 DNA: TGTGCCACCACACCCCGAGGGGGAAGGGGATTCTATGGCTACACCTTC.